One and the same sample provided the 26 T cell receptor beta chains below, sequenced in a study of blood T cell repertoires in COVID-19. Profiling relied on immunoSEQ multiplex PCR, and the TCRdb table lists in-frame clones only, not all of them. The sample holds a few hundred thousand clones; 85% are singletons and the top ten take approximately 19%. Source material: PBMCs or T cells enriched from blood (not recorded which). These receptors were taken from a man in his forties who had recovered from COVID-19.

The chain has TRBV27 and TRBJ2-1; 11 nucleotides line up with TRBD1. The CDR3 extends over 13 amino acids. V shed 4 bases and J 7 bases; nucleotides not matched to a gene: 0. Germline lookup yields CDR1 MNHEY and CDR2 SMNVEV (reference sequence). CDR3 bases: TGTGCCAGCAGTTGGGACAGGGGGAATGAGCAGTTCTTC. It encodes CASSWDRGNEQFF.

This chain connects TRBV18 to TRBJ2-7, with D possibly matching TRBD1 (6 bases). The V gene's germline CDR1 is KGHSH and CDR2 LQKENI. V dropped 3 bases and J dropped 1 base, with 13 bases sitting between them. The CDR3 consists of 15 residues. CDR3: CASSPDNRESYEQYF. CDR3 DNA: TGTGCCAGCTCACCCGATAACAGGGAATCCTACGAGCAGTACTTC.

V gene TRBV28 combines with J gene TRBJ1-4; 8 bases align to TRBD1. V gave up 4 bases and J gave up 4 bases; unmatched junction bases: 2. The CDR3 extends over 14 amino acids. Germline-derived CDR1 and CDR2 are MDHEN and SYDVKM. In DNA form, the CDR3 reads TGTGCCAGCAGTTCCGGACAGGGTAATGAAAAACTGTTTTTT. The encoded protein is CASSSGQGNEKLFF.

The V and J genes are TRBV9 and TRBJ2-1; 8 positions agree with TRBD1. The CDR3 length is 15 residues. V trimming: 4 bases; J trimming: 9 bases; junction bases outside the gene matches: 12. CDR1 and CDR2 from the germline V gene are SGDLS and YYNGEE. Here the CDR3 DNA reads TGTGCCAGCAGCCCCGGACAGGGAGCGGCGGTTGAGCAGTTCTTC. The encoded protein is CASSPGQGAAVEQFF.

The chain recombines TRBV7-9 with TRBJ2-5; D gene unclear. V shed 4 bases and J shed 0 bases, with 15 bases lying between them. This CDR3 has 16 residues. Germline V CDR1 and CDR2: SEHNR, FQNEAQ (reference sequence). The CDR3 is CASSSSDGYYQETQYF. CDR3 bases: TGTGCCAGCAGCTCCTCCGACGGGTACTACCAAGAGACCCAGTACTTC.

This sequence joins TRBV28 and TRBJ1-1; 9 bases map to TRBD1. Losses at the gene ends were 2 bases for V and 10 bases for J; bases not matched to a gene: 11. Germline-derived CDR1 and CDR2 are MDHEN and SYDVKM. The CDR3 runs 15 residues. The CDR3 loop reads CASSLTTPLTGGAFF. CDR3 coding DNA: TGTGCCAGCAGTTTAACCACTCCCCTGACAGGGGGAGCTTTCTTT.

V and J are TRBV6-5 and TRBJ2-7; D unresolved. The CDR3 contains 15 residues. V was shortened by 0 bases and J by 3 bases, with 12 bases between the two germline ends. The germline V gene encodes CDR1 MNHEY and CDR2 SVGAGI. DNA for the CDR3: TGTGCCAGCAGTTACTCCCCCGATCTACTCTACGAGCAGTACTTC. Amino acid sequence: CASSYSPDLLYEQYF.

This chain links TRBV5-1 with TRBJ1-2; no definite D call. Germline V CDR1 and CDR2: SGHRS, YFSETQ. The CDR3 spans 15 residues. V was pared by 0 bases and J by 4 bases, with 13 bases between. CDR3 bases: TGCGCCAGCAGCTTGGACGCCGCCTCCAGCTATGGCTACACCTTC. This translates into CASSLDAASSYGYTF.

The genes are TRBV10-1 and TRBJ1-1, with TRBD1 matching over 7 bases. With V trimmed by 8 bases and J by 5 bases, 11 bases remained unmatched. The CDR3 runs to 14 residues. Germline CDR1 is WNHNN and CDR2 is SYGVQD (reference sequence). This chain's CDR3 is CASQWDSPLTEAFF. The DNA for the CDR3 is TGCGCCAGCCAATGGGACAGCCCCTTGACTGAAGCTTTCTTT.

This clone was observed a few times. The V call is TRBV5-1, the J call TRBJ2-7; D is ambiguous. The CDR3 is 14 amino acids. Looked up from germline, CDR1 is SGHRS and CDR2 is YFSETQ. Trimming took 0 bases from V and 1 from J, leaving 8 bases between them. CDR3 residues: CASSLEARSYEQYF. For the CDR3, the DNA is TGCGCCAGCAGCTTGGAGGCCAGGTCCTACGAGCAGTACTTC. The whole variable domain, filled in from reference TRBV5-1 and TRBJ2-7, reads KAGVTQTPRYLIKTRGQQVTLSCSPISGHRSVSWYQQTPGQGLQFLFEYFSETQRNKGNFPGRFSGRQFSNSRSEMNVSTLELGDSALYLCASSLEARSYEQYFGPGTRLTVT.

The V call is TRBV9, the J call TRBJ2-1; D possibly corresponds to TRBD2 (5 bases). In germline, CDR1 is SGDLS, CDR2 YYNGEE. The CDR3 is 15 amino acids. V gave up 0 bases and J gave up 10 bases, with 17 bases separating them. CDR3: CASSVGGSGIKEQFF. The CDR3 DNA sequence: TGTGCCAGCAGCGTAGGAGGGTCCGGCATCAAGGAGCAGTTCTTC.

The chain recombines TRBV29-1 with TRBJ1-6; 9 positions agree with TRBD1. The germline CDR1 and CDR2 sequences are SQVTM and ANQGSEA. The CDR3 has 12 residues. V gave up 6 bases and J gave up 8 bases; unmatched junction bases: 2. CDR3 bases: TGCAGCGTCCGGACAGGGGATTCACCCCTCCACTTT. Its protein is CSVRTGDSPLHF.

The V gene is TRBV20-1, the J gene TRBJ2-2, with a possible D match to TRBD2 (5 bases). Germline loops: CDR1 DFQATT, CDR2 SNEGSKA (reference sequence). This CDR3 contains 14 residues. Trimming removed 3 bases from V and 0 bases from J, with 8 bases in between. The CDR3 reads CSASVGANTGELFF. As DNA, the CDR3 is TGCAGTGCTAGTGTCGGGGCGAACACCGGGGAGCTGTTTTTT.

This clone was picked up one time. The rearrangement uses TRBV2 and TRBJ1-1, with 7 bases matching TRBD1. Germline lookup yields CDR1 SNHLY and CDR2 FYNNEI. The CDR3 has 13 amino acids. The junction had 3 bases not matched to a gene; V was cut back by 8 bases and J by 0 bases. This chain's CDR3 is CASSGQMNTEAFF. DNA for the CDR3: TGTGCCAGCTCGGGACAGATGAACACTGAAGCTTTCTTT.

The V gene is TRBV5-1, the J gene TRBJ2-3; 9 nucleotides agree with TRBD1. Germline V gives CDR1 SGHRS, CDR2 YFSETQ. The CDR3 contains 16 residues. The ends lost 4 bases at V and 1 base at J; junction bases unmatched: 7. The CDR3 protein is CASSPGQGRGTDTQYF. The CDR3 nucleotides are TGCGCCAGCAGCCCGGGACAGGGACGGGGCACAGATACGCAGTATTTT.

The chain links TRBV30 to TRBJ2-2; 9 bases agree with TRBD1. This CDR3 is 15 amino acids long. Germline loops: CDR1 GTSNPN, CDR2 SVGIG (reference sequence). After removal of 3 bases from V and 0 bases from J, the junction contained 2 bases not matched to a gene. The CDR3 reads CAWRRTGANTGELFF. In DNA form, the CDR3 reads TGTGCCTGGAGGAGGACAGGGGCGAACACCGGGGAGCTGTTTTTT.

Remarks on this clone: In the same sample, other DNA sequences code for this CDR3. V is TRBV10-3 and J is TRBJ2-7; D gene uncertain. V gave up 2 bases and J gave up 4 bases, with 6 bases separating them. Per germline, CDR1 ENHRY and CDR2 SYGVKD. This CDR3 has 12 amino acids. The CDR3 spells CAISEQSYEQYF. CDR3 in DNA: TGTGCCATCAGTGAGCAGTCATACGAGCAGTACTTC.

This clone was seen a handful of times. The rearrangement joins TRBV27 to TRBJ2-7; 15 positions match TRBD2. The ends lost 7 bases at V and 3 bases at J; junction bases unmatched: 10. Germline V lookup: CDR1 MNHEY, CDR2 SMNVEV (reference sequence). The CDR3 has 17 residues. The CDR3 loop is CASIGLAGGPVGYEQYF. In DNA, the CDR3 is TGTGCCAGCATAGGACTAGCGGGAGGGCCTGTGGGCTACGAGCAGTACTTC.

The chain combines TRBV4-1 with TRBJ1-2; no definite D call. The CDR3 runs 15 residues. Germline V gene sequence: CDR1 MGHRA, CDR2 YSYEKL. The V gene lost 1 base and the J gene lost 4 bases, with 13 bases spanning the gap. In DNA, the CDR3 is TGCGCCAGCAGCCAAGTTTCTGGGGAGGGCTATGGCTACACCTTC. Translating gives CASSQVSGEGYGYTF.

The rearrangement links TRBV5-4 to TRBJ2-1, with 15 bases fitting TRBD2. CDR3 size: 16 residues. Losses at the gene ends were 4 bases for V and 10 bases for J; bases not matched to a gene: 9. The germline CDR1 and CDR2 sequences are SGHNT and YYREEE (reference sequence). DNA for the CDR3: TGTGCCAGCAGCGGGGGACTAGCGGGAGGAAAGAGGGAGCAGTTCTTC. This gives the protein CASSGGLAGGKREQFF. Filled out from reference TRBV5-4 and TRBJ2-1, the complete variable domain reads ETGVTQSPTHLIKTRGQQVTLRCSSQSGHNTVSWYQQALGQGPQFIFQYYREEENGRGNFPPRFSGLQFPNYSSELNVNALELDDSALYLCASSGGLAGGKREQFFGPGTRLTVL.

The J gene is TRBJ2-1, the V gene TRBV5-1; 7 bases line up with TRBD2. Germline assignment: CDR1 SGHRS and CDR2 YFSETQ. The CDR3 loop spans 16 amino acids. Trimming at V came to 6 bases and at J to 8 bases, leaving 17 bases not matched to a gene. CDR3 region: CASTFISGTGLDEQFF. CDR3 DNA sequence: TGCGCCAGCACCTTCATCAGCGGGACTGGGTTGGATGAGCAGTTCTTC.

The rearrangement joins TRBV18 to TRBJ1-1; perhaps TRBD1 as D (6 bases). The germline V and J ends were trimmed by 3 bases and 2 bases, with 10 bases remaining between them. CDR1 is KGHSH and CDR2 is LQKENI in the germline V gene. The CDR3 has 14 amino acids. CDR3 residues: CASSPLRGNTEAFF. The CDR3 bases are TGTGCCAGCTCACCGCTCAGGGGAAACACTGAAGCTTTCTTT.

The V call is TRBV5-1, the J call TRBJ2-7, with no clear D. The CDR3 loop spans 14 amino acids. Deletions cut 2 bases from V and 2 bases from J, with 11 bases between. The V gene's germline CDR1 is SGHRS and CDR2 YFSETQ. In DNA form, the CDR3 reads TGCGCCAGCAGCTTAAACTGGGCCACCTACGAGCAGTACTTC. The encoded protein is CASSLNWATYEQYF.

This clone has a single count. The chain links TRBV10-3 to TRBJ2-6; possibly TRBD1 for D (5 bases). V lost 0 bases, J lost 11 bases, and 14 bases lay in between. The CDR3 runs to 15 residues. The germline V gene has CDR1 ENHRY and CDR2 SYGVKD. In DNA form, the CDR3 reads TGTGCCATCAGTGAGTCGGGGCAGCTCCAGGACGTCCTGACTTTC. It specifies CAISESGQLQDVLTF.

The CDR3 sequence is CASSTDISEQYF. CDR3 bases: TGCGCCAGCAGCACGGACATAAGCGAGCAGTACTTC. The V call is TRBV5-1, the J call TRBJ2-7; TRBD1 might be the D (5 bases). The V end lost 4 bases, the J end lost 6 bases, and 11 bases lay between the germline ends. From germline, CDR1 is SGHRS and CDR2 YFSETQ. The CDR3 sequence is 12 residues long. The variable domain in full, completed from reference TRBV5-1 and TRBJ2-7, reads KAGVTQTPRYLIKTRGQQVTLSCSPISGHRSVSWYQQTPGQGLQFLFEYFSETQRNKGNFPGRFSGRQFSNSRSEMNVSTLELGDSALYLCASSTDISEQYFGPGTRLTVT.

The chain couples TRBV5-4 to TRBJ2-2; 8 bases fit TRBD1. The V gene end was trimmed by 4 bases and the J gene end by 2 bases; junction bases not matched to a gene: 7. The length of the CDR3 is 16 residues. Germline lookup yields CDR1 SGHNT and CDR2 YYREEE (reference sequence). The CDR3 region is CASSSTGTGNTGELFF. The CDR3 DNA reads TGTGCCAGCAGCAGTACCGGGACAGGTAACACCGGGGAGCTGTTTTTT.